Listed below are T cell receptor beta chains from one sample, sequenced in a study of control samples from healthy donors and cancer patients. Produced via immunoSEQ multiplex PCR; TCRdb's table is partial and in-frame only. The data show 100,000 to 150,000 clones, about 95% seen once. The sequenced material came from blood. The receptors shown here come from a man aged 25 to 45 in good health. Both conserved end residues are part of each CDR3. A D gene is named only where the DNA matches it firmly. Clone size appears in some rows only: once, few, many, or a class for an expanded clone.

V gene	J gene	clone size	D gene	CDR3 DNA	CDR3 protein
TRBV7-6	TRBJ2-7	once	NA	TGTGCCAGCAGCTCCGATGGGGGTCCGGAGCAGTACTTC	CASSSDGGPEQYF
TRBV6-1	TRBJ2-1	NA	NA	TGTGCCAGCAGCTCTAATGAGCAGTTCTTC	CASSSNEQFF
TRBV7-9	TRBJ2-5	NA	TRBD2	TGTGCCAGCAGCTTAGTTGTAGCGGGGGTTCAAGAGACCCAGTACTTC	CASSLVVAGVQETQYF
TRBV6-2/TRBV6-3	TRBJ1-1	NA	NA	TGTGCCAGCAGTTACAGGGGGATGAACACTGAAGCTTTCTTT	CASSYRGMNTEAFF
TRBV18	TRBJ2-3	NA	NA	TGTGCCAGCTCACCCGGGACGTTAAGCACAGATACGCAGTATTTT	CASSPGTLSTDTQYF
TRBV3-1/TRBV3-2	TRBJ2-7	NA	TRBD2	TGTGCCAGCAGCCAAGTTCCAGCGGGGGCCGCAATATCCTACGAGCAGTACTTC	CASSQVPAGAAISYEQYF
TRBV6-4	TRBJ1-1	few	NA	TGTGCCAGCAGTGACTCGGCGGAGAACACTGAAGCTTTCTTT	CASSDSAENTEAFF
TRBV7-9	TRBJ2-4	NA	NA	TGTGCCGGGGATGACATCCAAAACATTCAGTACTTC	CAGDDIQNIQYF
TRBV6-1	TRBJ1-1	NA	TRBD1	TGTGCCAGCAGTGACAGGGGGCCTGCCACTGAAGCTTTCTTT	CASSDRGPATEAFF
TRBV27	TRBJ1-1	NA	NA	TGTGCCAGCAGTCAAACCGGAAGACCTGAAGCTTTCTTT	CASSQTGRPEAFF
TRBV4-2	TRBJ2-2	NA	TRBD2	TGTGCCAGCAGCCAAGATGTGCGGGGGGGAACCGGGGAGCTGTTTTTT	CASSQDVRGGTGELFF
TRBV30	TRBJ1-4	NA	NA	TGTGCCTACGAACCCCATAATGAAAAACTGTTTTTT	CAYEPHNEKLFF
TRBV9	TRBJ1-6	NA	NA	TGTGCCAGCAGCCCCGGGACAATTAATAATTCACCCCTCCACTTT	CASSPGTINNSPLHF
TRBV14	TRBJ1-2	once	NA	TGTGCCAGCAGTGCCGGGACTAACTATGGCTACACCTTC	CASSAGTNYGYTF
TRBV6-2/TRBV6-3	TRBJ1-5	NA	NA	TGTGCCAGCAGTTATTGGGGGTACAATCAGCCCCAGCATTTT	CASSYWGYNQPQHF
TRBV30	TRBJ1-4	NA	NA	TGTGCCTGGGCCAGAGGGCCCAGGGAAAAACTGTTTTTT	CAWARGPREKLFF
TRBV24-1	TRBJ1-5	NA	NA	TGTGCCACCAGTGACCCGGGGCTGCCCCAGCATTTT	CATSDPGLPQHF
TRBV19	TRBJ1-2	NA	NA	TGTGCCAGTAATCCTACGGCTCAGGGGCCTGGCTACACCTTC	CASNPTAQGPGYTF
TRBV7-2	TRBJ1-5	NA	TRBD1	TGTGCCAGCAGCCTTACAGGGGTTCAGCCCCAGCATTTT	CASSLTGVQPQHF
TRBV7-9	TRBJ1-1	NA	NA	TGTGCCAGCAGCCTAGCTATTACGTATGGGCGCACTGAAGCTTTCTTT	CASSLAITYGRTEAFF
TRBV27	TRBJ2-7	once	TRBD2	TGTGCCAGCAGTCGCGGACTAGCGGGGGCCTCCGTCGAGCAGTACTTC	CASSRGLAGASVEQYF
TRBV5-4	TRBJ2-3	NA	TRBD2	TGTGCCAGCAGCTTGGGCAGCTTAGCGGGGTCTAGCACAGATACGCAGTATTTT	CASSLGSLAGSSTDTQYF
TRBV6-6	TRBJ2-6	NA	NA	TGTGCCAGCACCGGCTCTGGGGCCAACGTCCTGACTTTC	CASTGSGANVLTF
TRBV4-3	TRBJ2-4	NA	NA	TGCGCCAGCAGCCAAGAGGCTAGGGTAGCCAAAAACATTCAGTACTTC	CASSQEARVAKNIQYF
TRBV5-1	TRBJ2-4	NA	NA	TGCGCCAGCAGCTTGGCTCCAGTAGCCAAAAACATTCAGTACTTC	CASSLAPVAKNIQYF
TRBV28	TRBJ2-7	NA	NA	TGTGCCAGCAGTGCAACTCAGAGAACGGACACCCAGTACGAGCAGTACTTC	CASSATQRTDTQYEQYF